This paragraph covers one T cell receptor (beta chain) sequence. Its antigen is not identified. TCRbeta libraries were built with three rounds of nested PCR, modified from ARM-PCR. MiXCR was run by TCRdb on the multiplex PCR reads, yielding one entry per CDR3 protein. The top ten hold 15% to 20% of the sample, which has more than 35,000 distinct CDR3 sequences, roughly 62% seen once. These data originate in a study of tumor and adjacent non-tumor tissue in lung cancer. On the study more broadly: Each sample yielded around 4 million productive TCRbeta reads on average. Notes on the study in general: Normal lung showed higher cumulative top 100 clone frequency than tumor.

The template was RNA from unsorted bulk tissue. Distant lung tissue was collected more than 3 cm away from the tumor edge. This CDR3 spans 16 amino acids. Germline V gene lookup returns CDR1 SQVTM and CDR2 ANQGSEA. V lost 5 bases and J lost 2, with 20 bases in between. The chain couples TRBV29-1 to TRBJ2-3; D remains unclear. The sequence was obtained from a woman aged 40 to 55 with non-small cell lung cancer. Sequencing was performed on distant non-tumor lung tissue. The CDR3 nucleotides read TGCAGCGTTTCGAGTGTGGCCAGATCTAACACAGATACGCAGTATTTT. Its protein is CSVSSVARSNTDTQYF.